What follows is one TCR beta chain and its context. Many counts were recorded for this clonotype. The target of this receptor is not known. Per-base qualities were not stored, and no clone one base away is much larger. For repertoire sequencing, the TCR beta CDR3 regions were amplified from RNA transcripts. The first round was an RT-PCR using HTBI primers with the Qiagen OneStep RT-PCR kit, and this first round was followed by a second-round multiplex PCR, then size selection and purification. Libraries were sequenced on an Illumina HiSeq2000 using paired-end 100 bp reads. The paper's data handling went like this. SOAPnuke was used to process the reads, throwing out any read that had adapters, had uncalled bases, had a mean Phred below 15, or lacked an exact constant-primer or identifier match. COPE v1.2.5 was used to merge high-quality paired reads. Clonotypes were defined as unique nucleotide sequences and were aligned to IMGT TRB V, D and J references using MiTCR v1.1. Only V-J combinations with frequency above 0.0001 were analysed, covering about 99% of repertoires. For each V-J combination, a TCR clonal expansion and chaos score was defined as the ratio of F50 clonal expansion to chaos observed in the TCRdist matrix. Features were reduced by Welch's t-statistics and random forest to around 13 V-J combinations, which fed a naive Bayes classifier. Thyroid-blood repertoire similarity was quantified with the Morisita-Horn index. The public reads were quality trimmed at Q25 with fastp and then assembled into clones with MiXCR by TCRdb, keeping productive beta chains. Here each entry gathers all rows of one CDR3 protein and keeps the most common genes and DNA. The V and J calls and clone size are TCRdb's, not the authors'. Present in this sample are some 390,000 distinct CDR3 sequences, around 20% of which were seen just once. The ten largest clonotypes hold 1.5% to 2% of the sample.

Patients with ophthalmopathy had moderately to severely active disease, with a Clinical Activity Score of 3 or more, a NOSPECS grade of 4 or more, and a disease duration of less than 3 months. Patients were excluded if they had other autoimmune diseases, uncontrolled infections, pregnancy or lactation. Diagnosis was based on clinical symptoms, serum thyroxine, TRAb, thyroid ultrasound and orbital computed tomography. PBMCs were isolated from more than 9 ml of fresh peripheral blood by Ficoll-Paque density gradient centrifugation. Total RNA was extracted using Trizol reagent, and RNA quality was checked on an Agilent 2100 Bioanalyzer. The sample is drawn from a study of Graves' ophthalmopathy and Graves' hyperthyroidism (dated by TCRdb to 2017 to 2018). Context from the whole study: Peripheral blood was collected at initial diagnosis, before any treatment. The study used signatures of the TCR beta repertoire to tell Graves' ophthalmopathy apart from Graves' hyperthyroidism and to predict which patients would progress to ophthalmopathy. In total, 135 blood samples were TCR-sequenced: 43 ophthalmopathy, under 80 hyperthyroidism and about 17 hyperthyroidism-to-ophthalmopathy patients. A discovery set of 95 to 100 patients (43 ophthalmopathy, about 58 stable hyperthyroidism) was enrolled to explore V-J signatures distinguishing ophthalmopathy from hyperthyroidism. The independent validation cohort included around 19 hyperthyroidism patients plus 17 patients who later progressed from hyperthyroidism to ophthalmopathy. In about 6 hyperthyroidism patients, T-cell repertoires of thyroid tissue and blood were compared. Following sample collection, hyperthyroidism patients were given methimazole at a starting dose of 30 mg daily, and ophthalmopathy patients were given high-dose intravenous methylprednisolone. The approximately 100 discovery patients were randomly split 7:3 into training and test sets. The study at large found these results: Most of the expanded thyroid clonotypes with a frequency above 0.001 were also detected in blood, and it was suggested that the thyroid immune response may be reflected by blood repertoires. Sample size was not predetermined statistically, and investigators were not blinded to group allocation. The 13-signature model separated ophthalmopathy from stable hyperthyroidism with around 90% sensitivity and about 81% specificity in cross-validation, and 80%/75% in the test set. In validation, the model predicted ophthalmopathy progression with more than 55% sensitivity and 72.22% specificity; some 13 predicted patients were CT-confirmed with GO in a median of approximately 6.5 months.

The cysteine opens and the phenylalanine closes a CDR3 of 16 amino acids. Only the CDR3 DNA stays, 48 bases, in frame from base 1. Relative to germline, V is 2 bases shorter and J is 7 bases shorter, with 20 bases between their ends. Per the germline V gene, MNHEY is the CDR1 and SVGAGI is the CDR2. Specimen: peripheral blood. This chain is built from TRBV6-5 and TRBJ1-2, with TRBD1 as a weak D call on 5 bases. The TCR sequence derives from a woman aged 18 to 35 with Graves' ophthalmopathy. Donor details come from another sample of the same person, matched by shared clones. The CDR3 loop reads CASSYAQGHHQGGYTF. Here is the DNA: TGTGCCAGCAGTTACGCCCAAGGACACCATCAGGGTGGCTACACCTTC.